This T cell receptor (beta chain) was retrieved from a study of blood T cell repertoires in COVID-19. Participant ages covered about 18 to 89 years across about 25 US areas. The CDR3 runs 11 residues. V lost 5 bases, J lost 7 bases, and 5 bases lay in between. Per the germline V gene, CDR1 is LGHNA and CDR2 is YSLEER. Study processing details: Amplification of reference gene primers was used by the study to estimate nucleated cell counts. Only in-frame clones appear in the TCRdb table, and some are missing; sequencing was by immunoSEQ multiplex PCR. Clone size and V and J calls were adopted from that table, with D and trimming inferred from the DNA. The top ten clones hold approximately 8% of a sample with approximately 170,000 clones, around 80% of them seen once.

Sequencing was carried out using PBMCs or T cells enriched from blood (not recorded which). The rearrangement links TRBV4-3 to TRBJ2-2; D ambiguous. The TCR sequence derives from a woman aged 50 to 65 who had recovered from COVID-19. The CDR3 DNA reads TGCGCCAGCAGCTCGTACGGGGAGCTGTTTTTT. Translation: CASSSYGELFF.